The subject of this entry is one T cell receptor (beta chain). As yet, its antigen is unknown. The sample comes from a study of vaccination effects on CD4 cells after COVID-19. Study-wide results and caveats: After vaccination, spike-reactive clones in convalescents were mostly new vaccine-induced clones.

Sequencing was preceded by expansion of antigen-specific CD4+ T cells with viral peptide pools in the ViraFEST assay. CD4+ T cells were isolated after 10 days of culture. By PCR, the person was confirmed to have had SARS-CoV-2 infection between March and December 2020. Every well got fewer than 2.5 million PBMC, which were grown with about 10 IU/ml IL-2 and about 9.7 ug/ml peptides. The authors exchanged half the medium for IL-2 medium on days 3 and 7. Sequenced by immunoSEQ multiplex PCR; TCRdb stores in-frame clones only, minus some. The data show tens of thousands of clones, roughly two thirds seen once. Germline V CDR1 and CDR2: SNHLY, FYNNEI. This CDR3 spans 15 amino acids. Trimming cost V 5 bases and J 10 bases, with 20 bases left between them.

The specimen was CD4+ T cells from PBMCs cultured with SARS-CoV-2 spike peptides, collected before COVID-19 vaccination. This sequence originates from a human donor who had a prior SARS-CoV-2 infection. The chain uses TRBV2 and TRBJ2-2, with D maybe TRBD1 (7 bases). For the CDR3, the DNA is TGTGCCAGCAGTCGTGGAGGGGGCGATCCCCTGGAGCTGTTTTTT. Amino acid sequence: CASSRGGGDPLELFF.